This passage covers 15 T cell receptor beta chains from one sample sequenced in a study of spatial heterogeneity in lung cancer. Study observations and caveats: In tumors, expanded intratumoral alpha and beta TCR counts tracked mutation counts.

The antigens these receptors bind are not known. Using its own MiXCR run on the 5' RACE reads, TCRdb lists one record per CDR3 protein. The top ten clones hold less than 35% of a sample with more than 400 distinct CDR3 sequences, around 40% of them seen once. As for time point: sample taken at primary tumor resection. Sequencing used lung tumor tissue, obtained at surgery. These TCRs come from a male donor with early-stage non-small cell lung cancer.

The chain recombines TRBV6-6 with TRBJ2-3, with D unresolved. Between the trimmed V and J ends, which lost 2 bases and 4 bases, there was a span of 4 bases. CDR1 and CDR2 from the germline V gene are MNHNY and SVGAGI (reference sequence). The CDR3 totals 12 residues. The CDR3 DNA reads as TGTGCCAGCAGTTACGGCCCAGATACGCAGTATTTT. Translating gives CASSYGPDTQYF.

In its sample, this clonotype is medium-sized. J is TRBJ2-7 and V is TRBV5-1; 10 bases are a match to TRBD2. The CDR3 is made up of 15 amino acids. Germline CDR1 is SGHRS and CDR2 is YFSETQ. Trimming at V came to 1 base and at J to 2 bases, leaving 3 bases not matched to a gene. The CDR3 nucleotides read TGCGCCAGCAGCTTGTTGCTAGCGGGAGCCTACGAGCAGTACTTC. Translated: CASSLLLAGAYEQYF.

This clonotype has just one count. This CDR3 reads CASSPGSASTDTQYF. The DNA of the CDR3 is TGTGCCAGCAGCCCGGGATCCGCTAGCACAGATACGCAGTATTTT. This chain joins TRBV3-1 and TRBJ2-3, with D possibly TRBD2 on 5 matching bases. Germline values: CDR1 LGHDT, CDR2 YNNKEL (reference sequence). CDR3 size: 15 residues. Between the trimmed V and J ends, which lost 4 bases and 0 bases, there was a span of 11 bases.

This chain joins TRBV20-1 and TRBJ1-6; D is ambiguous. The germline V and J ends were trimmed by 4 bases and 4 bases, with 14 bases remaining between them. CDR1 and CDR2 from the germline V gene are DFQATT and SNEGSKA (reference sequence). CDR3 size: 15 residues. CDR3 sequence (DNA): TGCAGTGCTAATTCCGGACCCAATTATAATTCACCCCTCCACTTT. Amino acids: CSANSGPNYNSPLHF.

This clonotype is labeled large. The chain joins TRBV6-5 to TRBJ2-2; D perhaps matches TRBD1 (6 bases). V lost 2 bases and J 7 bases, leaving 8 bases between the germline ends. CDR1 MNHEY and CDR2 SVGAGI come from the germline V gene. The CDR3 loop spans 13 amino acids. Here the CDR3 DNA reads TGTGCCAGCAGTTACAAAGGGGGCGGGGAGCTGTTTTTT. Translation gives CASSYKGGGELFF.

Details on this clonotype: A read error may be the cause here, since a much bigger clone is one base away. This rearrangement joins TRBV4-2 to TRBJ2-2, with D maybe TRBD2 (6 bases). The CDR3 totals 16 residues. V lost 0 bases to trimming and J lost 6 bases, with 14 bases between them. CDR1 and CDR2 from the germline V gene are LGHNA and YNFKEQ. The CDR3 region is CASSQESLTGAGELFF. In DNA form, the CDR3 reads TGTGCCAGCAGCCAAGAGAGTCTAACGGGAGCCGGGGAGCTGTTTTTT.

CDR3 coding DNA: TGTGCCTGGAGCGGCTCCTTCTACGAGCAGTACTTC. Its translation is CAWSGSFYEQYF. The chain couples TRBV30 to TRBJ2-7; D not certain. Germline CDR1 is GTSNPN and CDR2 is SVGIG (reference sequence). The CDR3 sequence is 12 residues long. Trimming removed 3 bases from V and 3 bases from J, with 9 bases in between.

This clonotype counts as large. The J gene is TRBJ2-6, the V gene TRBV30, with no clear D. V shed 3 bases and J shed 0 bases, with 9 bases lying between them. The CDR3 consists of 15 residues. CDR1 is GTSNPN, CDR2 SVGIG, per germline (reference sequence). The CDR3 nucleotides read TGTGCCTGGAGGGACGTAAACTCTGGGGCCAACGTCCTGACTTTC. As protein: CAWRDVNSGANVLTF.

The rearrangement joins TRBV25-1 to TRBJ2-1, with D perhaps TRBD2 (6 bases). Trimming took off 4 bases at V and 0 bases at J, with 13 bases between the two ends. In germline, CDR1 is MGHDK, CDR2 SYGVNS. The CDR3 has 16 residues. DNA of the CDR3: TGTGCCAGCAGTGGCGGGACTCCGAGCTCCTACAATGAGCAGTTCTTC. This sequence encodes CASSGGTPSSYNEQFF. The variable domain in full, completed from reference TRBV25-1 and TRBJ2-1, reads EADIYQTPRYLVIGTGKKITLECSQTMGHDKMYWYQQDPGMELHLIHYSYGVNSTEKGDLSSESTVSRIRTEHFPLTLESARPSHTSQYLCASSGGTPSSYNEQFFGPGTRLTVL.

In this sample, this clonotype is large (0.1 to 1%). The chain is built from TRBV29-1 and TRBJ2-3; D not resolved. Germline V gene lookup returns CDR1 SQVTM and CDR2 ANQGSEA. V gave up 7 bases and J gave up 4 bases, with 12 bases separating them. This CDR3 spans 12 amino acids. The CDR3 DNA sequence: TGCAGCGCGTGGAGTAGGGCAGATACGCAGTATTTT. It specifies CSAWSRADTQYF.

The V gene is TRBV7-9, the J gene TRBJ2-5; 11 nucleotides match TRBD2. The CDR3 loop spans 14 amino acids. Germline trimming cut 5 bases from V and 5 bases from J; bases unmatched to any gene: 4. In germline, CDR1 is SEHNR, CDR2 FQNEAQ (reference sequence). The CDR3 protein is CASSTTSGAETQYF. The DNA for the CDR3 is TGTGCCAGCAGCACGACTAGCGGGGCTGAGACCCAGTACTTC. Complete variable domain (other parts from reference TRBV7-9 and TRBJ2-5): DTGVSQNPRHKITKRGQNVTFRCDPISEHNRLYWYRQTLGQGPEFLTYFQNEAQLEKSRLLSDRFSAERPKGSFSTLEIQRTEQGDSAMYLCASSTTSGAETQYFGPGTRLLVL.

V gene TRBV5-1 combines with J gene TRBJ2-5, with D unresolved. The CDR3 has 13 amino acids. CDR1 is SGHRS, CDR2 YFSETQ, per germline. Trimming pared 1 base from V and 5 bases from J, leaving 9 bases between. The CDR3: CASSLWSGETQYF. The CDR3 DNA sequence: TGCGCCAGCAGCTTGTGGAGTGGGGAGACCCAGTACTTC.

This clonotype is labeled as large. This rearrangement joins TRBV5-6 to TRBJ2-7; 7 bases map to TRBD1. CDR1 SGHDT and CDR2 YYEEEE come from the germline V gene. There are 15 residues in the CDR3. The junction had 15 bases not matched to a gene; V was cut back by 5 bases and J by 7 bases. The CDR3 is CASREGGSPPWEQYF. CDR3 bases: TGTGCCAGCAGGGAAGGGGGCAGTCCGCCATGGGAGCAGTACTTC.

The chain combines TRBV7-8 with TRBJ2-7; D perhaps matches TRBD1 (6 bases). The CDR3 has 15 amino acids. Germline CDR1 SGHVS, CDR2 FQNEAQ. V was pared by 5 bases and J by 2 bases, with 16 bases between. The CDR3 is CASSPRTEGAYEQYF. CDR3 nucleotides: TGTGCCAGCAGCCCAAGGACAGAGGGGGCCTACGAGCAGTACTTC.

This clonotype was observed a single time. The chain carries TRBV7-2 and TRBJ2-5; 9 bases agree with TRBD2. Germline CDR1 SGHTA, CDR2 FQGNSA. The length of the CDR3 is 13 residues. V was pared by 7 bases and J by 7 bases, with 7 bases of the junction left unmatched. The CDR3 DNA is TGTGCCAGCACCCAAGCGGGAGGTGGGACCCAGTACTTC. Protein sequence: CASTQAGGGTQYF.